This T cell receptor (beta chain) was sequenced in a study of T-cell reconstitution after alpha-beta-depleted transplantation in children listed by TCRdb under 2016. Background on the whole study: T-cell immune reconstitution after TCRalphabeta/CD19-depleted allogeneic hematopoietic cell transplantation in children was quantitatively tracked in the study by means of TCR repertoire profiling.

This clonotype came up a few times. The antigen it recognizes is unknown. No quality values exist for individual bases; no much larger clone is one base distant. Libraries were built with PCR. Instrument on record: Illumina HiSeq 2500. Molecular barcoding was employed in the preparation of TCR libraries, with unique molecular identifiers being used to normalize TCRbeta repertoire quantification. The public reads were reanalyzed by TCRdb: fastp trimming at Q25, MiXCR alignment, in-frame beta chains only. Rows are combined by CDR3 protein, so each entry shows the most common genes and DNA. For this sample there are approximately 640,000 distinct CDR3 sequences; around a sixth appear just once. The ten largest clones capture about 1.1% of the sample. The sequencing here drew on PBMCs from the stem cell graft donor, taken from the stem cell graft. The TCR was taken from a human donor who donated a stem cell graft to a child with acute myeloid leukemia.

CDR3 region: CASSFGERGGSDTQYF. The sequenced DNA: TGTGCCAGCAGCTTCGGGGAACGGGGGGGCTCAGATACGCAGTATTTT. The chain is made from TRBV5-4 and TRBJ2-3; 8 bases in the middle match TRBD2. The CDR3 spans 16 residues, from the cysteine through the phenylalanine. CDR3 DNA only is kept here, 48 bases in frame from base 1. Via the germline V gene (reference sequence), CDR1 is SGHNT and CDR2 YYREEE. From V the trimming removes 2 bases and from J it removes 4 bases, while the gene matches leave 9 bases of the junction unaccounted for.